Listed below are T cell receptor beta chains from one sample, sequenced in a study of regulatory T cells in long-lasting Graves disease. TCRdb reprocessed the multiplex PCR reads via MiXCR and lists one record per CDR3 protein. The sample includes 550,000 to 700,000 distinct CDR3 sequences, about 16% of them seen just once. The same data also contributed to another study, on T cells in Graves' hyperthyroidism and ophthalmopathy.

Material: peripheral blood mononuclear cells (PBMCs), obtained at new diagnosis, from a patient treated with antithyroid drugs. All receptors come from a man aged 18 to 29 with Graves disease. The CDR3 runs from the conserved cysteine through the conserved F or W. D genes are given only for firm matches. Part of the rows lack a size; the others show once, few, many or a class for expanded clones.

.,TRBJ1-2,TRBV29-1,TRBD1,CSATADRGGYTF,TGCAGCGCCACCGCGGACAGGGGTGGCTACACCTTC
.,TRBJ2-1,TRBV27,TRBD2,CASKGTSGSSYNEQFF,TGTGCCAGCAAGGGGACTAGCGGGAGCTCCTACAATGAGCAGTTCTTC
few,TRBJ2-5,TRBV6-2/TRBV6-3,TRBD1,CASMAQGALETQYF,TGTGCCAGCATGGCGCAGGGGGCGCTGGAGACCCAGTACTTC
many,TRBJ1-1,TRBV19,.,CASSVTGRVNTEAFF,TGTGCCAGTAGTGTTACAGGGAGAGTCAACACTGAAGCTTTCTTT
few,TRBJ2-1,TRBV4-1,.,CASSLEGERLDNEQFF,TGCGCCAGCAGCCTGGAGGGGGAGCGTCTTGACAATGAGCAGTTCTTC
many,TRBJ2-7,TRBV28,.,CASRSQAPYEQYF,TGTGCCAGCAGGTCCCAGGCTCCCTACGAGCAGTACTTC
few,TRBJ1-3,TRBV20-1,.,CSARSRVGSGNTIYF,TGCAGTGCTAGATCCCGCGTCGGCTCTGGAAACACCATATATTTT
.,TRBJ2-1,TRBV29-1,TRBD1,CSVGTGGNEQFF,TGCAGCGTCGGGACAGGGGGGAATGAGCAGTTCTTC
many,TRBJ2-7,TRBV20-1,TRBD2,CSARRIAGGRDYEQYF,TGCAGTGCTAGACGGATCGCGGGAGGCCGAGACTACGAGCAGTACTTC
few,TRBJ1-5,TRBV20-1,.,CSARLTAGQPQHF,TGCAGTGCTAGACTGACGGCCGGGCAGCCCCAGCATTTT
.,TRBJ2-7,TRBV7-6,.,CASSLEGQSYEQYF,TGTGCCAGCAGCTTAGAAGGACAGAGCTACGAGCAGTACTTC
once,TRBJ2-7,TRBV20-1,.,CSAGEDSPYEQYF,TGCAGTGCTGGTGAGGACAGCCCCTACGAGCAGTACTTC
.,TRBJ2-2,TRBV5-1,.,CASSHDRWDLGTGELFF,TGCGCCAGCAGCCACGATCGGTGGGATTTGGGCACCGGGGAGCTGTTTTTT